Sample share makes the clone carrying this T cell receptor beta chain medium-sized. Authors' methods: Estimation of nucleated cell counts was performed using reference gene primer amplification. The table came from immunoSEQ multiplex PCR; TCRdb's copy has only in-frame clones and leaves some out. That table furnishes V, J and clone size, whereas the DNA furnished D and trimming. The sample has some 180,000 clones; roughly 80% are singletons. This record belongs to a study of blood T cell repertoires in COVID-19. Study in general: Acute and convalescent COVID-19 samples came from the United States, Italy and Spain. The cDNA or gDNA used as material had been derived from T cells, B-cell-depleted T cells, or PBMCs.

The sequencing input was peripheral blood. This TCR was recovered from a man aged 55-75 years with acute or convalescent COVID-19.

CDR3 nucleotides: TGCGCCAGCAGTGATTTATCCCGAAACATTCAGTACTTC. This gives the protein CASSDLSRNIQYF. The V gene is TRBV10-1, the J gene TRBJ2-4; D unclear. Germline V gives CDR1 WNHNN, CDR2 SYGVQD (reference sequence). V lost 3 bases, J lost 6 bases, and 9 bases lay in between. CDR3 length equals 13 residues.